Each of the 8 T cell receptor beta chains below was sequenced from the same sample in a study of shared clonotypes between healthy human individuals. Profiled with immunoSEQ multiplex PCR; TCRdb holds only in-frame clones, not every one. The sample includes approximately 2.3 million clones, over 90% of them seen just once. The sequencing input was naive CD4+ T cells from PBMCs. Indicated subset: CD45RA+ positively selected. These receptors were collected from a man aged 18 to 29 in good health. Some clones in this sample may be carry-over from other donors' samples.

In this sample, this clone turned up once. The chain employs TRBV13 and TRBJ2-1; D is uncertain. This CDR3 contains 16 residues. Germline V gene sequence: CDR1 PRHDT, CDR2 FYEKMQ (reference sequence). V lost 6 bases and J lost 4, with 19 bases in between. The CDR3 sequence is CASSSPPRAGYNEQFF. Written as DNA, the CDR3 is TGTGCCAGCAGTTCCCCCCCCCGGGCTGGGTACAATGAGCAGTTCTTC.

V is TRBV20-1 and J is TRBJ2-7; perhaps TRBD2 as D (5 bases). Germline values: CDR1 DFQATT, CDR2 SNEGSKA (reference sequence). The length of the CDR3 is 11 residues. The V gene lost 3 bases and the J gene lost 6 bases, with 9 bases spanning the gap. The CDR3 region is CSASLAGEQYF. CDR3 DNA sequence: TGCAGTGCTAGTTTGGCGGGCGAGCAGTACTTC.

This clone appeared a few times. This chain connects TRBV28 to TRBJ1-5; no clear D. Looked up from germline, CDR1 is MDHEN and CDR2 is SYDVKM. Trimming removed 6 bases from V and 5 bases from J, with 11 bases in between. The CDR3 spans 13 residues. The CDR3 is CASRASLYQPQHF. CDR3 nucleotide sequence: TGTGCCAGCAGGGCCAGTCTCTATCAGCCCCAGCATTTT.

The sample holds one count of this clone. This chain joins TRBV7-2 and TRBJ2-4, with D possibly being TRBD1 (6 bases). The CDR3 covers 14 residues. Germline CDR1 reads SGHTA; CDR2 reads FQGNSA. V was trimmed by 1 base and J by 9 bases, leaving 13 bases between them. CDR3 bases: TGTGCCAGCAGCTTAGTTTCAGGGGATATCATTCAGTACTTC. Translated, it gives CASSLVSGDIIQYF.

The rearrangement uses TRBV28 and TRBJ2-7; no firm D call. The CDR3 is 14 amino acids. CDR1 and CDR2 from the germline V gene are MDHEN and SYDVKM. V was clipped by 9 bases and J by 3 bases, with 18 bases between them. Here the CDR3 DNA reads TGTGCCAGAACTACTACTCAATGTCTCTACGAGCAGTACTTC. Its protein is CARTTTQCLYEQYF.

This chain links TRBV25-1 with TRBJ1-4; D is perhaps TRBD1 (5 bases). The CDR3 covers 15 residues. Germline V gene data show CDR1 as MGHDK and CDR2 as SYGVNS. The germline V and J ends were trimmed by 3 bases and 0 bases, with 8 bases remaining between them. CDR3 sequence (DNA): TGTGCCAGCAGTGAGACGGGACCAACTAATGAAAAACTGTTTTTT. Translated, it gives CASSETGPTNEKLFF.

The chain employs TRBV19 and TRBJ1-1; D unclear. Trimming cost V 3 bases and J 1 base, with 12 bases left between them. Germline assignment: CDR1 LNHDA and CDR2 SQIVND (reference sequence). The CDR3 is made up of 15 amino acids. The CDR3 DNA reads TGTGCCAGTAGTATTATCTACGGACCGAACACTGAAGCTTTCTTT. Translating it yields CASSIIYGPNTEAFF.

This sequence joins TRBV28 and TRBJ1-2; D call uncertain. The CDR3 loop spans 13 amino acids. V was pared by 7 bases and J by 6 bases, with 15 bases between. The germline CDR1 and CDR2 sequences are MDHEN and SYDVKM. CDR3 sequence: CASKLVHQDGYTF. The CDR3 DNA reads TGTGCCAGCAAGTTGGTGCATCAAGATGGCTACACCTTC.